The 2 T cell receptor beta chains in this list originate from one sample, sequenced in a study of T cells in localized non-small cell lung cancer. This table comes from immunoSEQ multiplex PCR, and its TCRdb copy is limited to in-frame clones, with some not included. The profile shows about 70,000 clones, roughly 84% of them singletons. The source material was peripheral blood, sampled before any cancer treatment. These receptors were obtained from a female donor of 60 years or more with stage I lung adenocarcinoma.

The gene calls are TRBV7-3 and TRBJ2-2; no definite D call. Trimming took 2 bases from V and 6 from J, leaving 4 bases between them. The CDR3 totals 12 residues. Germline lookup yields CDR1 SGHTA and CDR2 FQGTGA. In DNA form, the CDR3 reads TGTGCCAGCAGCTTATTATCCGGGGAGCTGTTTTTT. It translates to CASSLLSGELFF.

The rearrangement uses TRBV30 and TRBJ1-2; no firm D call. Germline V gene lookup returns CDR1 GTSNPN and CDR2 SVGIG (reference sequence). V was pared by 2 bases and J by 1 base, with 8 bases between. This CDR3 spans 13 amino acids. CDR3 sequence: CAWSLTGNYGYTF. The CDR3 coding sequence is TGTGCCTGGAGTCTCACTGGTAACTATGGCTACACCTTC.